Shown below are 20 T cell receptor beta chains from a single sample sequenced in a study of early T cells in non-severe SARS-CoV-2 infection (dated by TCRdb to the early 2020s). The library was produced with 5' RACE. TCRdb records NextSeq 500 as the sequencer. The raw public data were reprocessed by TCRdb itself: fastp quality trimming at Q25, MiXCR clonotype calling, in-frame beta chains only. Identical CDR3 proteins give one entry, which carries the most common genes and DNA. This sample has approximately 67,000 distinct CDR3 sequences in its table, and around a tenth of those were observed once. The leading ten clones occupy 3.5% to 4% of the sample. What was sequenced was whole blood. The receptors were sampled from an adult who was a healthcare worker with PCR-confirmed SARS-CoV-2 infection or an uninfected control (not recorded which).

A remark on this clonotype: Just one base apart from a much larger clone, this may be a read error. This chain joins TRBV21-1 and TRBJ1-1; the table's D call TRBD1 went unverified against the DNA. TRBV21-1 is labeled a pseudogene. This CDR3 has 14 residues. This CDR3 reads CASSKGTPNTETFF. CDR3 in DNA: TGTGCCAGCAGCAAAGGGACACCGAACACTGAAACTTTCTTT.

V is TRBV7-3 and J is TRBJ2-5; D may be TRBD1 (5 bases). V gave up 3 bases and J gave up 4 bases, with 6 bases separating them. The CDR3 is 12 residues long. From germline, CDR1 is SGHTA and CDR2 FQGTGA. In nucleotides, the CDR3 is TGTGCCAGCAGCTTGCAGGGAGAGACCCAGTACTTC. It encodes CASSLQGETQYF.

There are many counts of this clonotype. V and J are TRBV12-3 or TRBV12-4 and TRBJ2-7, with TRBD2 matching 11 bases. Trimming cost V 4 bases and J 0 bases; bases outside gene matches: 11. CDR3 length: 18 amino acids. In DNA form, the CDR3 reads TGTGCCAGCAGTTCCCCGAGCGGACTAGCGGGCGACTCCTACGAGCAGTACTTC. It codes for CASSSPSGLAGDSYEQYF.

This clonotype occurred many times. CDR3 protein: CASRPGPTLGYSPLHF. As DNA, the CDR3 is TGTGCCAGCAGGCCTGGACCGACCCTAGGGTATTCACCCCTCCACTTT. The V and J genes are TRBV7-9 and TRBJ1-6; D remains unclear. The CDR3 runs 16 residues. V shed 6 bases and J shed 8 bases, with 20 bases lying between them. The germline V gene has CDR1 SEHNR and CDR2 FQNEAQ (reference sequence).

This clonotype was counted at least ten times. The chain recombines TRBV6-4 with TRBJ2-3; D is unclear. CDR1 MRHNA and CDR2 SNTAGT come from the germline V gene. Deletions cut 2 bases from V and 1 base from J, with 7 bases between. The CDR3 contains 14 residues. The CDR3 sequence is CASSDRAGTDTQYF. The CDR3 bases are TGTGCCAGCAGTGACAGGGCAGGCACAGATACGCAGTATTTT.

The chain is built from TRBV7-3 and TRBJ2-3, with TRBD2 matching 11 bases. The CDR3 extends over 16 amino acids. Trimming took 4 bases from V and 6 from J; bases not matched to a gene: 9. The germline gives CDR1 SGHTA, CDR2 FQGTGA. CDR3 DNA sequence: TGTGCCAGCAGCTCCTTAGCGGGAGGGACCGCCGATACGCAGTATTTT. Protein: CASSSLAGGTADTQYF. The full variable domain, its missing parts supplied by reference TRBV7-3 and TRBJ2-3, is GAGVSQTPSNKVTEKGKYVELRCDPISGHTALYWYRQSLGQGPEFLIYFQGTGAADDSGLPNDRFFAVRPEGSVSTLKIQRTERGDSAVYLCASSSLAGGTADTQYFGPGTRLTVL.

The chain uses TRBV11-2 and TRBJ1-2; weak D call: TRBD1 (5 bases). The V and J ends lost 3 bases and 4 bases respectively, with 9 bases between them. This CDR3 spans 13 amino acids. Germline CDR1 and CDR2: SGHAT and FQNNGV. CDR3 amino acids: CASSLQGRYGYTF. CDR3 coding DNA: TGTGCCAGCAGCTTGCAGGGACGCTATGGCTACACCTTC.

This clonotype was picked up a small number of times. The rearrangement joins TRBV18 to TRBJ2-5; either TRBD1 or TRBD2 may fit D (5 bases each). The CDR3 spans 14 residues. CDR1 is KGHSH, CDR2 LQKENI, per germline. Deletions cut 0 bases from V and 4 bases from J, with 9 bases between. The CDR3 sequence: CASSPPGVSETQYF. CDR3 nucleotide sequence: TGTGCCAGCTCACCACCGGGGGTCTCAGAGACCCAGTACTTC. Supplemented by reference TRBV18 and TRBJ2-5, the full variable domain reads NAGVMQNPRHLVRRRGQEARLRCSPMKGHSHVYWYRQLPEEGLKFMVYLQKENIIDESGMPKERFSAEFPKEGPSILRIQQVVRGDSAAYFCASSPPGVSETQYFGPGTRLLVL.

This clonotype was seen at least ten times. This chain joins TRBV9 and TRBJ2-7; TRBD1 aligns across 9 bases. Germline CDR1 reads SGDLS; CDR2 reads YYNGEE. The CDR3 totals 14 residues. Germline trimming cut 3 bases from V and 2 bases from J; bases unmatched to any gene: 3. The CDR3 DNA sequence: TGTGCCAGCAGCGCCCGGGACAGGGCCTACGAGCAGTACTTC. Protein: CASSARDRAYEQYF.

This clonotype has ten or more counts. The V call is TRBV7-6, the J call TRBJ1-6, with TRBD1 matching 8 bases. The length of the CDR3 is 17 residues. Per germline, CDR1 SGHVS and CDR2 FNYEAQ. The V gene end was trimmed by 3 bases and the J gene end by 1 base; junction bases not matched to a gene: 5. The CDR3 DNA is TGTGCCAGCAGCTTGTCCCGGACAGGGTCCTATAATTCACCCCTCCACTTT. It encodes CASSLSRTGSYNSPLHF.

This clonotype occurred many times. The chain joins TRBV5-1 to TRBJ2-3; 10 bases are a match to TRBD1. The CDR3 is 15 amino acids. CDR1 and CDR2 (germline): SGHRS, YFSETQ. The V gene end was trimmed by 4 bases and the J gene end by 4 bases; junction bases not matched to a gene: 6. The CDR3 protein is CASSPDRGRPDTQYF. The CDR3 DNA reads as TGCGCCAGCAGCCCTGACAGGGGGCGCCCAGATACGCAGTATTTT.

There are many counts of this clonotype. The chain carries TRBV6-5 and TRBJ2-5; D is ambiguous. CDR1 and CDR2 (germline): MNHEY, SVGAGI. Trimming removed 6 bases from V and 2 bases from J, with 13 bases in between. The CDR3 is made up of 14 amino acids. The CDR3 nucleotides read TGTGCCAGCAGCCCCGGCCGGCAGCAAGAGACCCAGTACTTC. It codes for CASSPGRQQETQYF.

This clonotype was recorded at least ten times. The chain combines TRBV5-1 with TRBJ2-7; perhaps TRBD1 as D (5 bases). Germline values: CDR1 SGHRS, CDR2 YFSETQ. Trimming pared 5 bases from V and 4 bases from J, leaving 10 bases between. CDR3 length: 12 residues. The CDR3 nucleotides are TGCGCCAGCAGTCCCCCAGGGTACGAGCAGTACTTC. Amino acid sequence: CASSPPGYEQYF.

This clonotype turned up a few times. The J gene is TRBJ1-1, the V gene TRBV19; D might be TRBD1 (5 bases). Trimming left V 6 bases short and J 5 bases short, with 10 bases between. Looked up from germline, CDR1 is LNHDA and CDR2 is SQIVND (reference sequence). The CDR3 length is 12 residues. CDR3 DNA sequence: TGTGCCAGTAGAGACCAGGGTACTGAAGCTTTCTTT. Residues: CASRDQGTEAFF.

This clonotype has ten or more counts. The chain joins TRBV30 to TRBJ2-1, with D tentatively TRBD2 (6 bases). Germline lookup yields CDR1 GTSNPN and CDR2 SVGIG (reference sequence). The CDR3 covers 13 residues. V gave up 0 bases and J gave up 9 bases, with 12 bases separating them. For the CDR3, the DNA is TGTGCCTGGAGTGTACGAGGGGACTTTGAGCAGTTCTTC. Translation gives CAWSVRGDFEQFF.

This clonotype came up many times. The chain uses TRBV10-3 and TRBJ1-4; D is ambiguous. Deletions cut 0 bases from V and 6 bases from J, with 2 bases between. CDR3 length: 12 residues. The V gene's germline CDR1 is ENHRY and CDR2 SYGVKD. CDR3 region: CAISESDEKLFF. The CDR3 DNA reads as TGTGCCATCAGTGAGTCGGATGAAAAACTGTTTTTT.

This clonotype has a count of ten or more. The chain carries TRBV5-1 and TRBJ2-1; D is undetermined. V was pared by 4 bases and J by 4 bases, with 12 bases between. CDR3 length: 14 residues. Germline CDR1 is SGHRS and CDR2 is YFSETQ. CDR3 in DNA: TGCGCCAGCAGCCCGACGACCAATTACAATGAGCAGTTCTTC. It specifies CASSPTTNYNEQFF.

The sample holds many counts of this clonotype. The rearrangement links TRBV18 to TRBJ2-7, with D possibly TRBD2 on 6 matching bases. CDR3 size: 14 residues. The ends were cut back, 3 bases at V and 6 bases at J, with 15 bases in the middle. CDR1 and CDR2 from the germline V gene are KGHSH and LQKENI. The CDR3 coding sequence is TGTGCCAGCTCACCGGGTCGGCAGGGAGGCGAGCAGTACTTC. It specifies CASSPGRQGGEQYF.

This clonotype was recorded many times. The chain combines TRBV12-5 with TRBJ2-3; weak D call: TRBD2 (6 bases). The CDR3 runs 17 residues. V was cut by 2 bases and J by 5 bases, with 20 bases left in between. CDR1 and CDR2 from the germline V gene are LGHNT and FRNRAP. In DNA, the CDR3 is TGTGCTAGTGGTTTGACCCTGGACGGGAGATGGATAGATACGCAGTATTTT. Protein sequence: CASGLTLDGRWIDTQYF.

This clonotype was seen repeatedly, ten times or more. The CDR3 here is CASSEFEGLAVGEQYF. CDR3 in DNA: TGTGCCAGCAGTGAATTCGAAGGACTAGCGGTCGGCGAGCAGTACTTC. J is TRBJ2-7 and V is TRBV25-1, with 10 positions matching TRBD2. Per the germline V gene, CDR1 is MGHDK and CDR2 is SYGVNS. The CDR3 has 16 residues. J gave up 6 bases and V 1 base, and 9 bases lay outside the gene matches.